Detailed here is one T cell receptor beta chain. Its target antigen remains unknown. Base-call qualities are not available, and no considerably larger clone is one nucleotide away. This specimen comes from a study of blood T cell repertoires in COVID-19 (dated by TCRdb to the early 2020s). Some background on the complete study: Collaborator samples came from the United States, Italy and Spain and covered acute and convalescent phases of COVID-19. The material from the prospective study consisted of cDNA or gDNA derived from T cells, B-cell-depleted T cells, or PBMCs. Subjects who had been exposed to COVID-19, were actively infected with it, or had recovered from it provided the deeply sampled blood TCRbeta repertoires that made up the dataset. The repertoires were released in a freely available public database meant as a resource for research on the immune response to SARS-CoV-2. The samples were drawn from two sources: the first 160 participants of the ongoing ImmuneRACE study, and 1,000 to 1,500 subjects contributed by 6 global collaborators. A de-identified subject ID, COVID-19 status, age in years and sex were almost always included in the sample metadata. Where HLA class I and class II types were available, the types were taken from metadata supplied by the sample provider, not from assay-based typing.

In the prospective study, participants were about 18 to 89 years old, resided in 25 or so geographic areas of the United States, and were enrolled through a virtual design. To assign participants to cohorts, the prospective study relied on clinical history that participants themselves reported in a screening survey and a study questionnaire. Recovered participants in ImmuneRACE Cohort 3 were defined as having two consecutive negative NP/OP PCR tests, clearance from a healthcare professional, or resolution of symptoms. In the prospective study, mobile phlebotomists collected whole blood, serum and a nasopharyngeal or oropharyngeal swab from each participant. Over a roughly 2-month period, participants in the prospective study had the option of providing additional blood draws and questionnaires. Before DNA extraction, blood samples from the prospective study were shipped at room temperature or frozen.

V sheds 3 bases and J sheds 6 bases, leaving 13 bases between their ends. CDR1 and CDR2, looked up from the germline V gene (reference sequence), are SGHKS and YYEKEE. The CDR3 goes from the cysteine to the phenylalanine over 13 residues. The read is trimmed to its CDR3 DNA, 39 bases read in frame from base 1. TCRbeta CDR3 regions were amplified from genomic DNA by means of the immunoSEQ Assay, a bias-controlled multiplex PCR. In the original analysis: Nucleated cell counts per sample were estimated from amplification of reference gene primers within the assay. Sequence reads were collapsed and filtered to measure the absolute abundance of every unique TCRbeta CDR3 rearrangement. Productive Simpson clonality was computed per sample as the square root of Simpson's diversity index over productive rearrangements. The table was pulled from immuneACCESS by TCRdb, which kept in-frame rearrangements only. Such tables lose some clones; where checked, under half of the loss comes from unresolved V genes, and the rest has no known cause. V, J and clone size derive from that table, while D and trimming were established from the DNA sequence. In this sample the table shows over 150,000 clones, roughly four fifths of which occur a single time. 6.5% to 9.5% of the sample comes from the top ten.

General findings and caveats noted by the study authors: The amount of clinical and demographic metadata varied by source and participant and was provided uncurated.

Input material: PBMCs or T cells enriched from blood (not recorded which). This receptor chain uses TRBV5-5 and TRBJ2-7; a weak D assignment points to TRBD2 (5 bases agree). This TCR was sampled from a man aged 40-49 years who had recovered from COVID-19. The nucleotides are TGTGCCAGCAGCTGGTACAGAGGGCGCGAGCAGTACTTC. Its protein is CASSWYRGREQYF. The full variable domain, completed from the reference TRBV5-5 and TRBJ2-7 proteins outside the CDR3, reads DAGVTQSPTHLIKTRGQQVTLRCSPISGHKSVSWYQQVLGQGPQFIFQYYEKEERGRGNFPDRFSARQFPNYSSELNVNALLLGDSALYLCASSWYRGREQYFGPGTRLTVT.